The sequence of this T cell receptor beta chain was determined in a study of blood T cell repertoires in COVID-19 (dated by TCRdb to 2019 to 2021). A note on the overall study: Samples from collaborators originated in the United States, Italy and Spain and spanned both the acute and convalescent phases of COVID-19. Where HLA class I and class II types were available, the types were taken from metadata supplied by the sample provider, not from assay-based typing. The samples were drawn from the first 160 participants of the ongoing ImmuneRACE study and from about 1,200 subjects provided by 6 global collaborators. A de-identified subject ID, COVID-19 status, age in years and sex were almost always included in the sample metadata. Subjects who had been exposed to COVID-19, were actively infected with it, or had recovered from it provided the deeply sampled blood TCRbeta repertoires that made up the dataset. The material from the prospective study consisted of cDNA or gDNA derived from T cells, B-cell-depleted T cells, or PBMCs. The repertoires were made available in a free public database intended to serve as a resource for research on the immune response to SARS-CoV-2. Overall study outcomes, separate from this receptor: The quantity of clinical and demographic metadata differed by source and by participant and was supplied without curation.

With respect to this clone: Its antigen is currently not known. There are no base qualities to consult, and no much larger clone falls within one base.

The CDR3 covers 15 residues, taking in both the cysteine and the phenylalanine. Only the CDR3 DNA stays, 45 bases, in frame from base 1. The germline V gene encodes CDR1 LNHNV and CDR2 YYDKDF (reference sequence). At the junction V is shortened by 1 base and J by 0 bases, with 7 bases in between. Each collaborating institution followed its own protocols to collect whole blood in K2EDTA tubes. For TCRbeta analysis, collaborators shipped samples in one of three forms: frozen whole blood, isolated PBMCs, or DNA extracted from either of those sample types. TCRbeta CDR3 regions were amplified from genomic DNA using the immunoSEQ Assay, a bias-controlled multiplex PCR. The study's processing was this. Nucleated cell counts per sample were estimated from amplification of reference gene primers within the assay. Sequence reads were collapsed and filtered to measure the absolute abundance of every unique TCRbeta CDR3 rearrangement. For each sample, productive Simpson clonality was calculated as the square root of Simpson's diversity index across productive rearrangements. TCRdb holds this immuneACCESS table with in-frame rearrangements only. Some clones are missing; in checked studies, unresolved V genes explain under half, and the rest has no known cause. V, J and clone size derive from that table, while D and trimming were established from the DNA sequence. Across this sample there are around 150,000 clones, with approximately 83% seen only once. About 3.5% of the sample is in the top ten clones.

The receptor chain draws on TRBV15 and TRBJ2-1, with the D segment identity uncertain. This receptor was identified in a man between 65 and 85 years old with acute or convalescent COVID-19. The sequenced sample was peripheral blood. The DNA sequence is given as TGTGCCACCAGCAGAGCCAAGAGCTCCTACAATGAGCAGTTCTTC. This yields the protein CATSRAKSSYNEQFF.